The TCR beta chain described here comes from a study of blood T cell repertoires in COVID-19. On the study more broadly: COVID-19 samples, acute and convalescent, were from the United States, Italy and Spain. PBMCs, B-cell-depleted T cells, or T cells were the source of the cDNA or gDNA that made up the material.

The junction had 7 bases not matched to a gene; V was cut back by 7 bases and J by 6 bases. Germline V CDR1 and CDR2: SQVTM, ANQGSEA. The length of the CDR3 is 13 residues. Original handling: Amplification from reference gene primers served as the basis for estimated nucleated cell counts. Method: immunoSEQ multiplex PCR; TCRdb's copy keeps in-frame clones and lacks some. For V, J and clone size, that table is used; D and trimming come from the DNA. The data hold about 360,000 clones, with around 87% observed a single time. Sequencing used peripheral blood. This chain connects TRBV29-1 to TRBJ2-3; 10 nucleotides agree with TRBD2. The TCR originated in a human donor in a cohort sampled during active COVID-19. The CDR3 region is CSGSSGGPDTQYF. The CDR3 DNA reads as TGCAGCGGATCTAGCGGGGGCCCCGATACGCAGTATTTT.